Presented here are 27 T cell receptor beta chains from one specimen sequenced in a study of blood T cell repertoires in COVID-19. Using immunoSEQ multiplex PCR, the repertoire was profiled, and TCRdb retains in-frame clones only, with some absent. The table lists 150,000 to 200,000 clones, 80% to 90% of them singletons, with 9.5% to 15% in the top ten. The sequenced material came from peripheral blood. The origin of the receptors is a woman older than 75 with COVID-19, enrolled during active disease.

The table lists this clone with a few counts. The chain links TRBV7-7 to TRBJ2-2, with 8 nucleotides matching TRBD1. Germline values: CDR1 SSHAT, CDR2 FNYEAQ (reference sequence). The CDR3 length is 13 residues. The CDR3 sequence is CAVWDRRTGELFF. CDR3 DNA: TGTGCTGTTTGGGACAGGCGCACCGGGGAGCTGTTTTTT.

The rearrangement uses TRBV11-3 and TRBJ2-3; TRBD1 agrees at 8 bases. CDR1 and CDR2 (germline): SGHNT, YENEEA. The CDR3 is 16 amino acids. J gave up 4 bases and V 5 bases, and 11 bases lay outside the gene matches. In DNA form, the CDR3 reads TGTGCCAGCAGCCCACCCTGGACAGGGTTCCCAGATACGCAGTATTTT. It is translated as CASSPPWTGFPDTQYF.

This clone was counted many times. This chain joins TRBV7-9 and TRBJ2-1, with 8 bases that match TRBD2. The germline V gene has CDR1 SEHNR and CDR2 FQNEAQ (reference sequence). V lost 1 base, J lost 0 bases, and 5 bases stayed unmatched. This CDR3 contains 17 residues. CDR3 protein: CASSLVGSGSSYNEQFF. Written as DNA, the CDR3 is TGTGCCAGCAGCTTAGTCGGCAGCGGGAGCTCCTACAATGAGCAGTTCTTC.

The chain employs TRBV18 and TRBJ1-2; 7 bases agree with TRBD1. The CDR3 is 15 amino acids. J was trimmed by 8 bases and V by 2 bases; bases with no gene match: 11. The germline gives CDR1 KGHSH, CDR2 LQKENI. The CDR3 nucleotides are TGTGCCAGCTCACCAAACACAGGGGCTCCAAGGGGCTACACCTTC. Translating gives CASSPNTGAPRGYTF.

The chain carries TRBV7-2 and TRBJ2-3, with 7 bases lining up with TRBD1. The V gene's germline CDR1 is SGHTA and CDR2 FQGNSA. Germline trimming cut 4 bases from V and 7 bases from J; bases unmatched to any gene: 11. This CDR3 is 15 amino acids long. The CDR3 DNA is TGTGCCAGCAGCTCCCGAGGGGGCGCTCGATATACGCAGTATTTT. Encoded protein: CASSSRGGARYTQYF.

Written as DNA, the CDR3 is TGTGCCAGTAGAGTCCTAGCTACCCGAAGTGAGCAGTTCTTC. Translated, it gives CASRVLATRSEQFF. The chain has TRBV19 and TRBJ2-1; the D gene is possibly TRBD2 (5 bases). CDR3 length equals 14 residues. V dropped 6 bases and J dropped 9 bases, with 18 bases sitting between them. CDR1 LNHDA and CDR2 SQIVND come from the germline V gene (reference sequence).

The rearrangement links TRBV9 to TRBJ2-5; 9 bases agree with TRBD1. This CDR3 is 15 amino acids long. CDR1 and CDR2 (germline): SGDLS, YYNGEE. Trimming took 4 bases from V and 5 from J; bases not matched to a gene: 9. CDR3 sequence: CASSIGTGPWETQYF. CDR3 DNA sequence: TGTGCCAGCAGCATCGGGACAGGGCCGTGGGAGACCCAGTACTTC.

This clone was found a few times. This rearrangement joins TRBV3-1 (or the pseudogene TRBV3-2) to TRBJ1-5; D unclear. The V end lost 0 bases, the J end lost 3 bases, and 12 bases lay between the germline ends. Germline CDR1 reads LGHDT; CDR2 reads YNNKEL (reference sequence). The CDR3 is 16 amino acids. The CDR3 DNA follows: TGTGCCAGCAGCCAAGATCTGGGAGCGGTCAATCAGCCCCAGCATTTT. Translated: CASSQDLGAVNQPQHF.

The rearrangement links TRBV29-1 to TRBJ2-5, with D tentatively TRBD2 (6 bases). The germline gives CDR1 SQVTM, CDR2 ANQGSEA. CDR3 length: 12 amino acids. Between the trimmed V and J ends, which lost 5 bases and 1 base, there was a span of 8 bases. The CDR3 region is CSVRRGQETQYF. The CDR3 DNA sequence: TGCAGCGTTAGGCGGGGCCAAGAGACCCAGTACTTC.

The J gene is TRBJ2-7, the V gene TRBV14; D possibly corresponds to TRBD2 (7 bases). V lost 4 bases to trimming and J lost 3 bases, with 22 bases between them. Germline assignment: CDR1 SGHDN and CDR2 FVKESK. This CDR3 spans 17 amino acids. In DNA form, the CDR3 reads TGTGCCAGCAGCCTTCTCGGTGGGGGGGCTATCGGCTACGAGCAGTACTTC. Residues: CASSLLGGGAIGYEQYF.

The CDR3 DNA sequence: TGTGCCAGCAGTCAGACAGGCCTCTCTGGAAACACCATATATTTT. This gives the protein CASSQTGLSGNTIYF. The chain recombines TRBV2 with TRBJ1-3, with a weak D call TRBD1 (6 bases). V lost 5 bases to trimming and J lost 0 bases, with 11 bases between them. There are 15 residues in the CDR3. The germline V gene has CDR1 SNHLY and CDR2 FYNNEI.

Concerning this clone itself: At the DNA level, this CDR3 is encoded by other sequences in the same sample as well. The chain recombines TRBV28 with TRBJ1-4; D unresolved. Trimming cost V 8 bases and J 0 bases, with 4 bases left between them. This CDR3 region has 12 residues. Germline CDR1 reads MDHEN; CDR2 reads SYDVKM. CDR3 loop: CASRATNEKLFF. The CDR3 DNA reads TGTGCCAGCCGAGCAACTAATGAAAAACTGTTTTTT.

This clone is a singleton in its sample. The V gene is TRBV7-8, the J gene TRBJ1-1; possibly TRBD1 for D (5 bases). The V gene's germline CDR1 is SGHVS and CDR2 FQNEAQ. The CDR3 sequence is 14 residues long. The V end was cut by 0 bases, the J end by 5 bases, with 10 bases between. The CDR3 loop reads CASSLARSGTEAFF. CDR3 sequence (DNA): TGTGCCAGCAGCTTAGCCAGGTCAGGGACTGAAGCTTTCTTT.

This clone was detected a few times. This sequence joins TRBV7-9 and TRBJ2-1; maybe TRBD1 (5 bases). Trimming left V 1 base short and J 10 bases short, with 11 bases between. Germline V gene sequence: CDR1 SEHNR, CDR2 FQNEAQ (reference sequence). The CDR3 is 13 residues long. Here the CDR3 reads CASSLVFDSEQFF. In DNA, the CDR3 is TGTGCCAGCAGCTTAGTCTTCGACAGCGAGCAGTTCTTC.

The J gene is TRBJ2-7, the V gene TRBV3-1 (or the pseudogene TRBV3-2); D unclear. Per germline, CDR1 LGHDT and CDR2 YNNKEL (reference sequence). The ends were cut back, 5 bases at V and 0 bases at J, with 2 bases in the middle. The CDR3 loop spans 11 amino acids. The CDR3 DNA sequence: TGTGCCAGCAGCTACTCCTACGAGCAGTACTTC. Translating gives CASSYSYEQYF.

The chain links TRBV7-9 to TRBJ1-2, with D uncertain. Germline V gene lookup returns CDR1 SEHNR and CDR2 FQNEAQ (reference sequence). The V gene lost 2 bases and the J gene lost 2 bases, with 6 bases spanning the gap. This CDR3 is built from 13 residues. CDR3 coding DNA: TGTGCCAGCAGCTTACCAGAAAACTATGGCTACACCTTC. Its translation is CASSLPENYGYTF.

In its sample, this clone was seen once. The CDR3 DNA sequence: TGTGCCAGCAGTCTGACACCAGAACCCGTGAACACTGAAGCTTTCTTT. As protein: CASSLTPEPVNTEAFF. The rearrangement uses TRBV28 and TRBJ1-1; D is undetermined. V lost 5 bases and J lost 0, with 16 bases in between. This CDR3 has 16 residues. Germline V CDR1 and CDR2: MDHEN, SYDVKM.

The J gene is TRBJ2-7, the V gene TRBV7-9, with no clear D. Trimming took off 5 bases at V and 7 bases at J, with 9 bases between the two ends. This CDR3 has 11 residues. Per germline, CDR1 SEHNR and CDR2 FQNEAQ (reference sequence). In DNA form, the CDR3 reads TGTGCCAGCAGCCCAGCGAGGGAGCAGTACTTC. This gives the protein CASSPAREQYF.

The chain carries TRBV7-8 and TRBJ2-3, with D perhaps TRBD1 (6 bases). V was pared by 0 bases and J by 6 bases, with 13 bases between. In germline, CDR1 is SGHVS, CDR2 FQNEAQ. This CDR3 is 15 amino acids long. The CDR3 bases are TGTGCCAGCAGCTTAGCGTCTAGAGGGGGTGATACGCAGTATTTT. It encodes CASSLASRGGDTQYF.

Here the CDR3 DNA reads TGTGCCAGCAGCTTTGGACAGGCGTTTGATGAAAAACTGTTTTTT. Protein product: CASSFGQAFDEKLFF. The genes are TRBV9 and TRBJ1-4; 7 bases match TRBD1. Looked up from germline, CDR1 is SGDLS and CDR2 is YYNGEE. The CDR3 contains 15 residues. V was pared by 4 bases and J by 6 bases, with 9 bases of the junction left unmatched.

The chain has TRBV27 and TRBJ2-1; D unresolved. Trimming took 3 bases from V and 0 from J, leaving 12 bases between them. This CDR3 has 16 residues. The germline CDR1 and CDR2 sequences are MNHEY and SMNVEV (reference sequence). The CDR3 reads CASSLAGWSSYNEQFF. Here the CDR3 DNA reads TGTGCCAGCAGTTTGGCCGGGTGGTCCTCCTACAATGAGCAGTTCTTC.

The chain recombines TRBV6-2 or TRBV6-3 with TRBJ1-6; tentatively, D is TRBD1 (5 bases). The V end lost 8 bases, the J end lost 5 bases, and 13 bases lay between the germline ends. In germline, CDR1 is MNHEY, CDR2 SVGEGT. This CDR3 comprises 14 residues. The CDR3 nucleotides read TGTGCCAGCCGTTGGGGCAGGGATAATTCACCCCTCCACTTT. The encoded protein is CASRWGRDNSPLHF.

V and J are TRBV7-3 and TRBJ1-1, with TRBD1 as a possible D gene (5 bases). CDR1 is SGHTA and CDR2 is FQGTGA in the germline V gene. This CDR3 region has 13 residues. The V end was cut by 5 bases, the J end by 4 bases, with 11 bases between. The CDR3 nucleotides read TGTGCCAGCAGCCCAACAGGATCCACTGAAGCTTTCTTT. Translating gives CASSPTGSTEAFF.

This chain connects TRBV6-2 or TRBV6-3 to TRBJ2-7; D is perhaps TRBD1 (5 bases). Germline values: CDR1 MNHEY, CDR2 SVGEGT. The CDR3 length is 17 residues. Trimming removed 1 base from V and 5 bases from J, with 21 bases in between. The CDR3 DNA sequence: TGTGCCAGCAGTTACTGGGGCCCTTTGGGGCCCGGAGACGAGCAGTACTTC. Its translation: CASSYWGPLGPGDEQYF.

This chain joins TRBV4-2 and TRBJ2-7; D possibly corresponds to TRBD2 (6 bases). There are 14 residues in the CDR3. In germline, CDR1 is LGHNA, CDR2 YNFKEQ. With 4 bases removed from V and 6 bases from J, the gap between germline ends came to 16 bases. The CDR3 coding sequence is TGTGCCAGCAGCCTCGTGGGGGGAGACCCCGAGCAGTACTTC. This encodes CASSLVGGDPEQYF.

The chain carries TRBV28 and TRBJ1-2, with TRBD1 identical over 7 bases. The germline V gene encodes CDR1 MDHEN and CDR2 SYDVKM. This CDR3 comprises 15 residues. V shed 5 bases and J 4 bases; nucleotides not matched to a gene: 10. As DNA, the CDR3 is TGTGCCAGCAGTCCTCAGACAGGGAGCCTCTATGGCTACACCTTC. Translation gives CASSPQTGSLYGYTF.

The rearrangement links TRBV4-1 to TRBJ2-1; D might be TRBD2 (6 bases). The germline V gene has CDR1 MGHRA and CDR2 YSYEKL. V was clipped by 3 bases and J by 4 bases, with 13 bases between them. The CDR3 is 15 residues long. The CDR3 loop reads CASSQWSGLYNEQFF. Written as DNA, the CDR3 is TGCGCCAGCAGCCAGTGGAGCGGACTATACAATGAGCAGTTCTTC.